This paragraph reports one TCR beta chain. Its specificity is not known. The source of the sample is a study of graft-versus-host responses after intestinal transplantation. Study-wide context: Among the recipients, transplants were multivisceral, liver-intestinal, or isolated intestinal. Study outcomes and limitations: GvH clones surfaced in recipient marrow, some emerging earlier in ileum or blood.

Measured with immunoSEQ multiplex PCR; TCRdb has only the in-frame clones, and not every one. The table has tens of thousands of clones, approximately 96% seen once. The CDR3 totals 14 residues. Germline V lookup: CDR1 MGHRA, CDR2 YSYEKL. The V and J ends lost 6 bases and 2 bases, in that order; junction bases with no gene match: 6. Specimen: unstimulated CD8+ T cells sorted from spleen or lymph node cells, collected before intestinal transplant. The chain carries TRBV4-1 and TRBJ2-7; 8 bases are shared with TRBD2. The receptor was isolated from a human donor who received an intestinal transplant. CDR3 in DNA: TGCGCCAGCAGTCTCACTAGCGGAACCTACGAGCAGTACTTC. Amino acid sequence: CASSLTSGTYEQYF.